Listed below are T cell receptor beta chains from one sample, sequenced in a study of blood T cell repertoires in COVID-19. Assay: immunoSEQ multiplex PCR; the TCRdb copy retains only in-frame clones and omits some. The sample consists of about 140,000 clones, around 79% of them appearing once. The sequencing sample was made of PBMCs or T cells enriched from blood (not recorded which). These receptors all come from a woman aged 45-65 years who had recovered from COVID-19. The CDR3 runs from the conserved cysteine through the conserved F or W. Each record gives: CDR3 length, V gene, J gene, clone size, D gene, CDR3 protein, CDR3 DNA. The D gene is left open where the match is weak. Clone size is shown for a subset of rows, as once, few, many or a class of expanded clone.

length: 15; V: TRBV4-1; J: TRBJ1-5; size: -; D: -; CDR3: CASSQLQALGQPQHF; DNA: TGCGCCAGCAGCCAACTACAGGCCCTAGGACAGCCCCAGCATTTT
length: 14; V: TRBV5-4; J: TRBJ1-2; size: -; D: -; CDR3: CASSERGREYGYTF; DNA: TGTGCCAGCAGCGAAAGGGGTAGAGAGTATGGCTACACCTTC
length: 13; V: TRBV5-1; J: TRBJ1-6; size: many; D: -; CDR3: CASSYGEGSPLHF; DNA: TGCGCCAGCAGCTACGGGGAGGGATCACCCCTCCACTTT
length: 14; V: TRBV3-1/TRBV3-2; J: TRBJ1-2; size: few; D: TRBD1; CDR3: CASSPGQPSYGYTF; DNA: TGTGCCAGCAGCCCGGGACAGCCTAGCTATGGCTACACCTTC
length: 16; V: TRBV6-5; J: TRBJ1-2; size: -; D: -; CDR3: CASSYSGQGFNYGYTF; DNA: TGTGCCAGCAGTTACTCGGGTCAGGGATTTAACTATGGCTACACCTTC
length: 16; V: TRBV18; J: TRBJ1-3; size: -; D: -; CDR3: CASSPQDTSSGNTIYF; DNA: TGTGCCAGCTCACCCCAAGACACGAGCTCTGGAAACACCATATATTTT
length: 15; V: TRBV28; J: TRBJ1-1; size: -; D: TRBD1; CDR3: CASSQTGDSGTEAFF; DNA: TGTGCCAGCAGCCAAACAGGGGACTCGGGGACTGAAGCTTTCTTT
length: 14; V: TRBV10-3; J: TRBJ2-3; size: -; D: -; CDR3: CAISESGSVDTQYF; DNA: TGTGCCATCAGTGAGTCCGGGTCTGTGGATACGCAGTATTTT
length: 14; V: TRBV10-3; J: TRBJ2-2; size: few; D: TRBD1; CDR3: CAISAGGYTGELFF; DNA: TGTGCCATCAGTGCAGGGGGCTACACCGGGGAGCTGTTTTTT
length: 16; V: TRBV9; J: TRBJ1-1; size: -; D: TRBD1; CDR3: CASSVNRDSTNTEAFF; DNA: TGTGCCAGCAGCGTAAATAGGGACAGCACGAACACTGAAGCTTTCTTT
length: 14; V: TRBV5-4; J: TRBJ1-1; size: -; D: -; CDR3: CASSLQGRNTEAFF; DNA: TGTGCCAGCAGCTTGCAGGGTCGGAACACTGAAGCTTTCTTT
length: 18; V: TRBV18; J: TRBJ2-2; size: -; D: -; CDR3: CASSPPYGFTSWAGELFF; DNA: TGTGCCAGCTCACCACCGTACGGTTTTACTAGCTGGGCCGGGGAGCTGTTTTTT
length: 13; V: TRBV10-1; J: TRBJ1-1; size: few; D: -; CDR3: CASRDSLNTEAFF; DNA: TGCGCCAGCAGGGACAGTTTGAACACTGAAGCTTTCTTT
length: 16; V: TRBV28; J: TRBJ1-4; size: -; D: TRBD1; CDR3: CASSSAQGAGREKLFF; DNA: TGTGCCAGCAGCTCCGCTCAGGGGGCGGGGAGAGAAAAACTGTTTTTT
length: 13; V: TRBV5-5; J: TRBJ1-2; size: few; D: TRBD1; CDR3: CASSKQGDYGYTF; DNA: TGTGCCAGCAGCAAACAGGGGGACTATGGCTACACCTTC